This T cell receptor beta chain was captured by sequencing in a study of post-analysis software for immune sequencing data. Study-level background: Included among the disease courses, which were recorded for the cohort, were relapsing-remitting, secondary progressive and progressive-relapsing multiple sclerosis. Whole-study results and caveats: Elevated frequency relative to controls characterized roughly five TRBV segments in patients, TRBV5-6, TRBV5-1 and TRBV20-1 among them. Among multiple sclerosis patients, normalized Chao1 diversity was significantly below that of controls. Same-batch samples co-clustered strongly by F measure.

CDR3 size: 15 residues. The V end was cut by 3 bases, the J end by 0 bases, with 9 bases between. Germline lookup yields CDR1 LNHNV and CDR2 YYDKDF (reference sequence). Built from TCR beta cDNA, the libraries had unique molecular identifiers in them. Approximately 450,000 cDNA molecules were recovered from an input of about 0.85 to 11 million T cells. MiXCR, applied by TCRdb to the PCR reads, yields one record per CDR3 protein. Of roughly 570,000 distinct CDR3 sequences in the sample, roughly 34% were seen once. This clonotype was seen repeatedly, ten times or more. Its antigen is undetermined. Sequencing input: blood. This receptor was taken from a girl aged 2 to 17 with multiple sclerosis. J is TRBJ2-1 and V is TRBV15; D gene ambiguous. The DNA of the CDR3 is TGTGCCACCAGCAGCCGACCGAGCTCCTACAATGAGCAGTTCTTC. Amino acids: CATSSRPSSYNEQFF.